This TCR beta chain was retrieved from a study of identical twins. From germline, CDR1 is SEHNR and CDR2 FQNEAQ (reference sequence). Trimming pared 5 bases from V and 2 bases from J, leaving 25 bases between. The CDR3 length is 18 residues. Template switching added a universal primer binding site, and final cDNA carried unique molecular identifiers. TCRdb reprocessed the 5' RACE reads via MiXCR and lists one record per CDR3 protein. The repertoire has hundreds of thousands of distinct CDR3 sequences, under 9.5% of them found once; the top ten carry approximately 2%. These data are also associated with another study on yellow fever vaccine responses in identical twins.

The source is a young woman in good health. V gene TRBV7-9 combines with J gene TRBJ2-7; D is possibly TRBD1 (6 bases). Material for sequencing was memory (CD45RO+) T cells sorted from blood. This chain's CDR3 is CASSPNRLLTGPAYEQYV. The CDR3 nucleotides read TGTGCCAGCAGCCCAAACCGCCTTTTGACAGGCCCGGCCTACGAGCAGTACGTC.